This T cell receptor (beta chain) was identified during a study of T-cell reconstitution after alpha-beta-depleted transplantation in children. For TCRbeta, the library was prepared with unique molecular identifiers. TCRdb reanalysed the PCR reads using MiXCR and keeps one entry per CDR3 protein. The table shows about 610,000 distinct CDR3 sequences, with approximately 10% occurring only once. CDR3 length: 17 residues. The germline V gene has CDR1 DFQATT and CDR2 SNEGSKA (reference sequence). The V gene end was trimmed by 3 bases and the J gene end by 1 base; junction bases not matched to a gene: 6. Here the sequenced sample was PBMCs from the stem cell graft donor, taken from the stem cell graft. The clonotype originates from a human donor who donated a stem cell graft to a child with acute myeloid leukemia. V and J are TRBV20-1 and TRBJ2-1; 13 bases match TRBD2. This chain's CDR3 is CSASTSGRANSYNEQFF. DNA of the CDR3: TGCAGTGCTAGCACTAGCGGGAGGGCCAATTCCTACAATGAGCAGTTCTTC.